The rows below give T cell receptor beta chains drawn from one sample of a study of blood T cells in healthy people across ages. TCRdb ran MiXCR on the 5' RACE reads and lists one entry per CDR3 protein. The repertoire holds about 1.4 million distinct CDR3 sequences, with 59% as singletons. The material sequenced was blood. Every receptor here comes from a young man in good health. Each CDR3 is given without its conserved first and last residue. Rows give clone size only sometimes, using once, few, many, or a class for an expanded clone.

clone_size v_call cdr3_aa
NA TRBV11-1 ASSVDRADTYNEQF
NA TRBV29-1 SVGGLNTGELF
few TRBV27 ASSSPTFGEQY
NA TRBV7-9 ASSSPDQGAYEQY
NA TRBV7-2 ASILTDNTEAF
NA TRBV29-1 SVRQGDFSGANVLT
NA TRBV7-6 ASSLEVSEQF
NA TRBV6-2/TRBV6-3 ASSYGQAWSTDTQY
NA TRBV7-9 ASSPRGLPEAF
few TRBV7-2 ASSRYQVDEQY
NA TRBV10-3 AISEQEDWNYGCT
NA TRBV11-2 ASSSDRVIQETQY
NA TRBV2 ASSETNRGGNQPQH
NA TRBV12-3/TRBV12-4 ASRVLEGSYNEQF
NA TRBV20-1 SEMGGNTEAF
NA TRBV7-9 ASSLGTRPYEQY
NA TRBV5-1 ASSQFGGVTYNEQF
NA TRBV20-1 SAINRGTLGEQY
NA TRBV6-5 ASSYLFSGRDHNEQF
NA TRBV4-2 ASNPQPGDIQY
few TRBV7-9 ASSEGPVGQF
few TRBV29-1 SAEATGGTEAF
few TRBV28 ASSMTLAKETQY